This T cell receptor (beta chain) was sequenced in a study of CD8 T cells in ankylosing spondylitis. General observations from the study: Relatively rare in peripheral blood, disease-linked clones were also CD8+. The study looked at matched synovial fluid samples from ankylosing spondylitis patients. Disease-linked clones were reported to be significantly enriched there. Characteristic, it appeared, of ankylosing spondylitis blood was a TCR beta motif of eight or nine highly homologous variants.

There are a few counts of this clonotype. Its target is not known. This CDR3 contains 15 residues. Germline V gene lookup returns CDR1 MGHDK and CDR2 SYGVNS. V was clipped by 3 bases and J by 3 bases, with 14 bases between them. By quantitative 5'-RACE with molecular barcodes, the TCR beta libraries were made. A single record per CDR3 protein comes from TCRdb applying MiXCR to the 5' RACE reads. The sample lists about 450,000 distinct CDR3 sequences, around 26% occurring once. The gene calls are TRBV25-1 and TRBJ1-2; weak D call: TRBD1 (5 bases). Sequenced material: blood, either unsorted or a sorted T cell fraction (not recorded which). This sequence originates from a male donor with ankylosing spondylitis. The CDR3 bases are TGTGCCAGCAGTGAGTCTGGGGCCACCTACTATGGCTACACCTTC. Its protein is CASSESGATYYGYTF.